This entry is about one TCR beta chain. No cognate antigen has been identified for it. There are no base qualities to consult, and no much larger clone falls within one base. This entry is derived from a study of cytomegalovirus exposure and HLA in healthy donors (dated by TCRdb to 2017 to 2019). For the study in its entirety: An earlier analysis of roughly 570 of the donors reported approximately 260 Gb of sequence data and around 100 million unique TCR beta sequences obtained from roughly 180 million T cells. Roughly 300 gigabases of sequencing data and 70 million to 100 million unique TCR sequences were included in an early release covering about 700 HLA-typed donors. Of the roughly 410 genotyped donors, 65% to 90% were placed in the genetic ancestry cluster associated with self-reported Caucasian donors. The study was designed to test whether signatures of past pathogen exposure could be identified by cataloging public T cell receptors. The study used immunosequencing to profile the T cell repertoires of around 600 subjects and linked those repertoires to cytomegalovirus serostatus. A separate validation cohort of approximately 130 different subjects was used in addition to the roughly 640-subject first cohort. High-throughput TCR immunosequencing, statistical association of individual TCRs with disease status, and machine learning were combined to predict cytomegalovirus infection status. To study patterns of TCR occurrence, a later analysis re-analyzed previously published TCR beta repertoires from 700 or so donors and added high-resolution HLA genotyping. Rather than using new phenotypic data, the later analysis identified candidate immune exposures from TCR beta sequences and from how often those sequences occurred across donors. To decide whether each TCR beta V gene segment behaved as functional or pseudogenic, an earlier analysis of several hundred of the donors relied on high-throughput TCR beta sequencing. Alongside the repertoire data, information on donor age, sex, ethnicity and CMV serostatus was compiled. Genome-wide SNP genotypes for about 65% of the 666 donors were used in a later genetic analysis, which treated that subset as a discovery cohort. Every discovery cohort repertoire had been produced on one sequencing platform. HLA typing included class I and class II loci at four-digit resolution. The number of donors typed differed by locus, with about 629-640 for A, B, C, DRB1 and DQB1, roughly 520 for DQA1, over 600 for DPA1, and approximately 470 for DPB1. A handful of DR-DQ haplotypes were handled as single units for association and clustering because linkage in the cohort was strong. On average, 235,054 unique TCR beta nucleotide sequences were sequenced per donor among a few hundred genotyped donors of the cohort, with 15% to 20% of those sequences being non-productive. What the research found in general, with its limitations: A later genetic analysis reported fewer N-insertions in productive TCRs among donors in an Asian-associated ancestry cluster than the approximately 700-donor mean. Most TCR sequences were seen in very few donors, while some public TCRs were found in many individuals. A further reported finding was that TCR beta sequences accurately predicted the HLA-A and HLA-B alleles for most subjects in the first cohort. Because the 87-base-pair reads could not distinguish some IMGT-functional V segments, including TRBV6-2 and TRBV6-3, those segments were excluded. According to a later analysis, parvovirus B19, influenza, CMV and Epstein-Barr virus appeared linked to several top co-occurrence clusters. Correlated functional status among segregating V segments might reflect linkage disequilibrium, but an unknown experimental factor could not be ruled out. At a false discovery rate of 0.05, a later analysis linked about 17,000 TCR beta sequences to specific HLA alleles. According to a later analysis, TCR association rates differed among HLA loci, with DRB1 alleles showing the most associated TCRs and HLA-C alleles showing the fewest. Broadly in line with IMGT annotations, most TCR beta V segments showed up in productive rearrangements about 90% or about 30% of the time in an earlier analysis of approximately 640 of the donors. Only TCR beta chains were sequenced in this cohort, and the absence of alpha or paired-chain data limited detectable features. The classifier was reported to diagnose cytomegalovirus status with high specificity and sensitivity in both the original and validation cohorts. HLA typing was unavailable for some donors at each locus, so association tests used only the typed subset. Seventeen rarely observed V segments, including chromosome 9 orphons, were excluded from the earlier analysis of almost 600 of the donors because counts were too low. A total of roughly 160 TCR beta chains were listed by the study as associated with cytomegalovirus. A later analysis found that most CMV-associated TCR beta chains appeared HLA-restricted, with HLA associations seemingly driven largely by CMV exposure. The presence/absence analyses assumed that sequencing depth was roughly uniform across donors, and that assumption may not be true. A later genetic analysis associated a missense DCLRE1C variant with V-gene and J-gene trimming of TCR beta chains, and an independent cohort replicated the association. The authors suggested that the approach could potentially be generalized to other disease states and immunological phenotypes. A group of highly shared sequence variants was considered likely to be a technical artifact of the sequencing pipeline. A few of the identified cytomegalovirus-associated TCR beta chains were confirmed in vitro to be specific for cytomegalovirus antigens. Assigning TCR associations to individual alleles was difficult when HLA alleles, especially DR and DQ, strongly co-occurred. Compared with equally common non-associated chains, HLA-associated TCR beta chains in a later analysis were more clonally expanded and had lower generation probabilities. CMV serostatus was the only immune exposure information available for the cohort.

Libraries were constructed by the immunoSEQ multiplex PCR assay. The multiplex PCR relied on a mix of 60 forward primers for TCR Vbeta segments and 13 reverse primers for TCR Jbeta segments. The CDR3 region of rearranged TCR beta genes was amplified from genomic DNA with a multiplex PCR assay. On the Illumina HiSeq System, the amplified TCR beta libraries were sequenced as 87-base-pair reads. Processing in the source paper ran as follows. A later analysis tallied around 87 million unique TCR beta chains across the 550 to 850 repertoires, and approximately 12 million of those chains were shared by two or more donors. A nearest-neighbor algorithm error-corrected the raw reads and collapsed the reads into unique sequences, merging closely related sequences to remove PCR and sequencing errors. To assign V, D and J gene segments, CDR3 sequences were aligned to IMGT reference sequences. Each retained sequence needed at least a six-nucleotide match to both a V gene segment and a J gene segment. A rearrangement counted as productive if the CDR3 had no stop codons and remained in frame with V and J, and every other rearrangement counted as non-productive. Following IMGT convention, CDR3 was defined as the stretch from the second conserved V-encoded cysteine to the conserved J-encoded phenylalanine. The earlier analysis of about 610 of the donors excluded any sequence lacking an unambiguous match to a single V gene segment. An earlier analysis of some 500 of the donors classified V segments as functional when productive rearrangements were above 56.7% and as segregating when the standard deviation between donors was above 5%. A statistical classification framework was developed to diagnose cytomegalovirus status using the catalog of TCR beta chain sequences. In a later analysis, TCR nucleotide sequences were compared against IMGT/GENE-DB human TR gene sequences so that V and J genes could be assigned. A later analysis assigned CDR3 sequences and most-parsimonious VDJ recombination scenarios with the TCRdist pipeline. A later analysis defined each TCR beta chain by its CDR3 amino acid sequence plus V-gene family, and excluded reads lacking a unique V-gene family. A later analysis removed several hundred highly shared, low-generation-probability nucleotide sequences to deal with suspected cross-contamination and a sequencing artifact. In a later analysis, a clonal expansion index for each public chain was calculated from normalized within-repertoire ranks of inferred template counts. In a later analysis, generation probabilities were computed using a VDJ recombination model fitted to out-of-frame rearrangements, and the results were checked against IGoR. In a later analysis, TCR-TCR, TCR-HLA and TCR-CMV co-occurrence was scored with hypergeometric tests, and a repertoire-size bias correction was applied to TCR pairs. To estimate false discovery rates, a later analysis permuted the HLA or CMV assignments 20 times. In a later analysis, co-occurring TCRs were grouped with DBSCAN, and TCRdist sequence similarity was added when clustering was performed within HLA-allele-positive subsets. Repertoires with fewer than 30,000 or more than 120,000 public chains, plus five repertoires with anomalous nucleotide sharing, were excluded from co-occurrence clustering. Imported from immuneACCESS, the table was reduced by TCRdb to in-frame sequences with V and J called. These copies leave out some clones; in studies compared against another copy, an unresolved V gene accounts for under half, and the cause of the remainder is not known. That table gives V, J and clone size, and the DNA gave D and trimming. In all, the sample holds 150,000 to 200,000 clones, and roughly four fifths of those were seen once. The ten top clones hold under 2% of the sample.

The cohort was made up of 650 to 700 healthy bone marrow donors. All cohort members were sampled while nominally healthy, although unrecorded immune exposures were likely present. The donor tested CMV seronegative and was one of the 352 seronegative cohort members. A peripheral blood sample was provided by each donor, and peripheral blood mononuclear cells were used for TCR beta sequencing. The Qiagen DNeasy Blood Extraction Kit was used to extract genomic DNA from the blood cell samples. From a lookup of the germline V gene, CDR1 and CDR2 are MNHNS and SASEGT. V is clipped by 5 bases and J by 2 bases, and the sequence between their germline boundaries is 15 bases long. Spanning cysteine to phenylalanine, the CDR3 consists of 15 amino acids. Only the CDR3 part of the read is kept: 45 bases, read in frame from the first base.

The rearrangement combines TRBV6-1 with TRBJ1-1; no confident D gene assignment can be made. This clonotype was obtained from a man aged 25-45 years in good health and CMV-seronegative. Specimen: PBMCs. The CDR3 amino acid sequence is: CASSTAAKTNTEAFF. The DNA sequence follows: TGTGCCAGCAGTACAGCCGCAAAAACAAACACTGAAGCTTTCTTT.